What follows describes a single TCR beta chain. The sample originates from a study of T cell changes during pregnancy in multiple sclerosis. This CDR3 is 17 amino acids long. The germline V gene encodes CDR1 SEHNR and CDR2 FQNEAQ (reference sequence). J gave up 3 bases and V 5 bases, and 9 bases lay outside the gene matches. TCRdb's table, derived via immunoSEQ multiplex PCR, lists solely in-frame clones and lacks some. The table records 70,000 to 100,000 clones, around 93% of them present only once. This sequence joins TRBV7-9 and TRBJ1-5, with 11 bases fitting TRBD1. This sequence originates from a female donor in good health, enrolled as a control in a pregnancy study. Sequenced material: peripheral blood, taken in the third trimester of pregnancy. CDR3 coding DNA: TGTGCCAGCAGCGCAAACCGGGACAGGGGGAACAATCAGCCCCAGCATTTT. Amino acid sequence: CASSANRDRGNNQPQHF.